This T cell receptor (beta chain) was identified during a study of cytomegalovirus exposure and HLA in healthy donors. Study results and limitations: The classifier was said to identify cytomegalovirus status with high specificity and sensitivity. That first-cohort TCR clusters tended to co-occur in the roughly 120 validation repertoires was found in a later analysis. Most TCR sequences showed up rarely, but some public TCRs showed up in many donors. Altogether, 150 to 200 TCR beta chains were recorded as cytomegalovirus-associated.

The J segment lost 7 bases and the V segment lost 6 bases, leaving 8 bases of the junction unmatched. Germline values: CDR1 MDHEN, CDR2 SYDVKM. The CDR3 extends over 14 amino acids. Here immunoSEQ multiplex PCR was the method, and the copy in TCRdb shows in-frame clones only, minus some. The sample lists some 170,000 clones; less than 90% were seen once. On this clone: No antigen is known for it.

This sequence originates from a man aged 30 to 45 in good health and CMV-seropositive. The specimen was PBMCs. V usage is TRBV28 and J usage is TRBJ2-2; TRBD1 matches 7 bases. This CDR3 is CASRSQGVGGELFF. CDR3 sequence (DNA): TGTGCCAGCAGATCCCAGGGGGTCGGCGGGGAGCTGTTTTTT.